The 7 T cell receptor beta chains in this list originate from one sample, sequenced in a study of CD8+ T cells in alopecia areata. Isolated RNA was reverse transcribed into cDNA used as the sequencing template. Profiling relied on immunoSEQ multiplex PCR, and the TCRdb table lists in-frame clones only, not all of them. The data show 150,000 to 200,000 clones, about three fifths seen once. Specified treatment: oral pan-JAK inhibitor, 5-10 mg twice daily. The sample here was CD8+ T cells sorted from blood, taken at week 24, from a patient treated with tofacitinib. Source of these receptors: a human donor with alopecia areata.

This chain uses TRBV6-6 with TRBJ2-3; tentatively, D is TRBD1 (5 bases). CDR1 MNHNY and CDR2 SVGAGI come from the germline V gene (reference sequence). CDR3 length: 15 residues. Trimming cost V 7 bases and J 0 bases, with 14 bases left between them. The CDR3 sequence: CASNNRPRSTDTQYF. The CDR3 bases are TGTGCCAGCAACAACAGGCCGCGTAGCACAGATACGCAGTATTTT.

To note about this clone: Additional DNA sequences in this sample encode the identical CDR3. The V and J genes are TRBV14 and TRBJ2-7; the D is unclear. This CDR3 has 11 amino acids. In germline, CDR1 is SGHDN, CDR2 FVKESK. Trimming stripped 1 base from V and 3 bases from J, with 1 base between. The CDR3 DNA reads as TGTGCCAGCAGCCAAGGCTACGAGCAGTACTTC. As protein: CASSQGYEQYF.

V usage is TRBV4-1 and J usage is TRBJ2-5; D not certain. The V gene's germline CDR1 is MGHRA and CDR2 YSYEKL. This CDR3 contains 16 residues. Trimming removed 0 bases from V and 0 bases from J, with 11 bases in between. The CDR3 here is CASSQEWQKHQETQYF. The DNA for the CDR3 is TGCGCCAGCAGCCAAGAGTGGCAGAAGCACCAAGAGACCCAGTACTTC.

This clone has a handful of counts. DNA of the CDR3: TGCGCCAGCAGAGCTACAGGGTCCTACGAGCAGTACTTC. Protein: CASRATGSYEQYF. The chain links TRBV5-1 to TRBJ2-7; D is perhaps TRBD1 (6 bases). The CDR3 length is 13 residues. Germline V gene sequence: CDR1 SGHRS, CDR2 YFSETQ. The V gene lost 5 bases and the J gene lost 1 base, with 10 bases spanning the gap. The full variable domain, its missing parts supplied by reference TRBV5-1 and TRBJ2-7, is KAGVTQTPRYLIKTRGQQVTLSCSPISGHRSVSWYQQTPGQGLQFLFEYFSETQRNKGNFPGRFSGRQFSNSRSEMNVSTLELGDSALYLCASRATGSYEQYFGPGTRLTVT.

J is TRBJ2-2 and V is TRBV30; TRBD1 matches at 7 bases. This CDR3 contains 15 residues. CDR1 and CDR2 from the germline V gene are GTSNPN and SVGIG (reference sequence). Unmatched junction bases numbered 8, after V lost 1 base and J lost 6 bases. The CDR3 region has the DNA TGTGCCTGGAGTGGGCACAGGGGTTTCGCCGGGGAGCTGTTTTTT. This codes for CAWSGHRGFAGELFF.

This chain links TRBV7-9 with TRBJ2-7; no firm D call. The CDR3 spans 12 residues. Germline V gene lookup returns CDR1 SEHNR and CDR2 FQNEAQ (reference sequence). V shed 5 bases and J shed 3 bases, with 8 bases lying between them. The CDR3, as DNA: TGTGCCAGCAGCGAAAGGAACTACGAGCAGTACTTC. Its translation: CASSERNYEQYF.

V is TRBV2 and J is TRBJ2-5; D might be TRBD1 or TRBD2, each matching 5 bases. CDR1 is SNHLY, CDR2 FYNNEI, per germline. Trimming took 3 bases from V and 4 from J, leaving 18 bases between them. CDR3 length equals 16 residues. DNA for the CDR3: TGTGCCAGCAGTGAGACTGAGGGGCCAACGCGAGAGACCCAGTACTTC. It translates to CASSETEGPTRETQYF.